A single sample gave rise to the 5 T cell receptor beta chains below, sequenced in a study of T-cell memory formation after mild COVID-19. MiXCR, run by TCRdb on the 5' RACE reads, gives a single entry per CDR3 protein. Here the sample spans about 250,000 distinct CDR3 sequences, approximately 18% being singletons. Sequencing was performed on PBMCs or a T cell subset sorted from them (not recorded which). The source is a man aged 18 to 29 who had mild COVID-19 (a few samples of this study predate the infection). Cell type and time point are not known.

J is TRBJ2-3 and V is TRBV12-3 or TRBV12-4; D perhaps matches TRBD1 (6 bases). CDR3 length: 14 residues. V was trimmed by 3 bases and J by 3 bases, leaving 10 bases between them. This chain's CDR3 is CASSFQRGTDTQYF. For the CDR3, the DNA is TGTGCCAGCAGTTTCCAAAGGGGGACAGATACGCAGTATTTT.

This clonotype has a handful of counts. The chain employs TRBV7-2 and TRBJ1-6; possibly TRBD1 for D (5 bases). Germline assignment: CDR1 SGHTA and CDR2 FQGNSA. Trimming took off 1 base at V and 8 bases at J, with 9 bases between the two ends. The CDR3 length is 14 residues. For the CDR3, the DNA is TGTGCCAGCAGCTTAGAGGGGCTCGATTCACCCCTCCACTTT. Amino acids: CASSLEGLDSPLHF.

CDR3: CASSLSGVDYEQYV. The CDR3 coding sequence is TGCGCCAGCAGCTTGTCGGGGGTGGATTACGAGCAGTACGTC. This chain joins TRBV5-1 and TRBJ2-7, with D possibly matching TRBD2 (6 bases). The CDR3 is made up of 14 amino acids. V lost 1 base and J 4 bases, leaving 12 bases between the germline ends. CDR1 is SGHRS and CDR2 is YFSETQ in the germline V gene.

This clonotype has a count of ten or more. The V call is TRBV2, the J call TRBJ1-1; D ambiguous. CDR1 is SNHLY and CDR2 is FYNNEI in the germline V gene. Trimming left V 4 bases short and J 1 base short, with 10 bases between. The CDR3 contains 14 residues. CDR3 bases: TGTGCCAGCAGTGGGGCATATCAGAACACTGAAGCTTTCTTT. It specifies CASSGAYQNTEAFF.

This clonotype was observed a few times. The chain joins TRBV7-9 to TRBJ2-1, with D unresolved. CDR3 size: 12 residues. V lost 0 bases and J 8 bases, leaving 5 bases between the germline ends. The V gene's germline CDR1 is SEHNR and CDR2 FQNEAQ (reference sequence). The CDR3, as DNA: TGTGCCAGCAGCTTAGCGCCGCATGAGCAGTTCTTC. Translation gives CASSLAPHEQFF. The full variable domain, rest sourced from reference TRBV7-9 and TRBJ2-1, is DTGVSQNPRHKITKRGQNVTFRCDPISEHNRLYWYRQTLGQGPEFLTYFQNEAQLEKSRLLSDRFSAERPKGSFSTLEIQRTEQGDSAMYLCASSLAPHEQFFGPGTRLTVL.